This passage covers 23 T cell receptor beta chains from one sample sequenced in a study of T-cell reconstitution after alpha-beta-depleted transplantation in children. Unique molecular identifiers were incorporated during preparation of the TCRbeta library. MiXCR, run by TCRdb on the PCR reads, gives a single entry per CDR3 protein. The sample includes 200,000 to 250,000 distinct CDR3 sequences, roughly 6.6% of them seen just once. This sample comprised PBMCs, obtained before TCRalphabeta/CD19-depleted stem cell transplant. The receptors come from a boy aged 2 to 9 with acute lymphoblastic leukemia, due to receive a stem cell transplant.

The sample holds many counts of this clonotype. Written as DNA, the CDR3 is TGTGCCAGTAGCGGGAATGAGCAGTTCTTC. Translation: CASSGNEQFF. The chain employs TRBV12-3 or TRBV12-4 and TRBJ2-1; 7 nucleotides align to TRBD2. V dropped 9 bases and J dropped 7; count of bases not matched to a gene: 0. The CDR3 spans 10 residues.

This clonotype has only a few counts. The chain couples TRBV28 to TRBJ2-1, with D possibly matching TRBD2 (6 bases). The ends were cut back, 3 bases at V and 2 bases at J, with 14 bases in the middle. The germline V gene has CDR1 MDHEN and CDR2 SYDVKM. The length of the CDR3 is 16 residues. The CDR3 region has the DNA TGTGCCAGCAGTTTCTCTTGGCGGGATCCCTACAATGAGCAGTTCTTC. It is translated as CASSFSWRDPYNEQFF.

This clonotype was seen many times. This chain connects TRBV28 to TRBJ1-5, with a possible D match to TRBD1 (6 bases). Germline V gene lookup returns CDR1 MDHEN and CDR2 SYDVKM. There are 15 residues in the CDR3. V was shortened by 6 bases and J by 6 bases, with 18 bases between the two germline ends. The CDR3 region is CASRPGGVLVQPQHF. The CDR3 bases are TGTGCCAGCAGACCCGGGGGCGTCTTAGTTCAGCCCCAGCATTTT. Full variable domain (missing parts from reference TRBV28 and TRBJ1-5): DVKVTQSSRYLVKRTGEKVFLECVQDMDHENMFWYRQDPGLGLRLIYFSYDVKMKEKGDIPEGYSVSREKKERFSLILESASTNQTSMYLCASRPGGVLVQPQHFGDGTRLSIL.

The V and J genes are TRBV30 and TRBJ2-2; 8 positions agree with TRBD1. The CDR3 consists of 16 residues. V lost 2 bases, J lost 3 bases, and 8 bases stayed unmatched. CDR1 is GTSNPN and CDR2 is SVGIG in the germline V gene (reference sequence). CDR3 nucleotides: TGTGCCTGGAGTCCCCCAGGGGGCGCCGACACCGGGGAGCTGTTTTTT. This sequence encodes CAWSPPGGADTGELFF.

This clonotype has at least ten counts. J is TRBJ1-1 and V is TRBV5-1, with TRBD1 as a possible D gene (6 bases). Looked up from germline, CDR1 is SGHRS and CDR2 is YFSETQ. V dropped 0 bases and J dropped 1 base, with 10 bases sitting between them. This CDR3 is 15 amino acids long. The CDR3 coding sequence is TGCGCCAGCAGCTTGGCGGGGGGGCAGAACACTGAAGCTTTCTTT. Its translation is CASSLAGGQNTEAFF.

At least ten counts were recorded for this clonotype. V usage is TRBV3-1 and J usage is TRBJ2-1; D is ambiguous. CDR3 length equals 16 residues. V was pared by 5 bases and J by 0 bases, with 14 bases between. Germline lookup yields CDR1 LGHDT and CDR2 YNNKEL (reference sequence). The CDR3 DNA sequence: TGTGCCAGCAGCAACCGCCGGGCCTCCTCCTACAATGAGCAGTTCTTC. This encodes CASSNRRASSYNEQFF.

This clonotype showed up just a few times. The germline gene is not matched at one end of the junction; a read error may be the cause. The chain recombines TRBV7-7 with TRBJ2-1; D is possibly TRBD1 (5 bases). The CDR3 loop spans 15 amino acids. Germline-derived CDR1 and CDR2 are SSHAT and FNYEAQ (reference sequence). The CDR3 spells CASSLGAVSYNEQFF. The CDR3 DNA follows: TGTGCTAGCAGCTTAGGGGCGGTATCCTACAATGAGCAGTTCTTC.

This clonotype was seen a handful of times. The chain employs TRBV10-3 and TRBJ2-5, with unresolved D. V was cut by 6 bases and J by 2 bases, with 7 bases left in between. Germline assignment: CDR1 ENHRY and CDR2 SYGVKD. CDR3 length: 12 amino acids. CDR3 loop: CAIRDHQETQYF. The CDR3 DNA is TGTGCCATCAGGGATCATCAAGAGACCCAGTACTTC.

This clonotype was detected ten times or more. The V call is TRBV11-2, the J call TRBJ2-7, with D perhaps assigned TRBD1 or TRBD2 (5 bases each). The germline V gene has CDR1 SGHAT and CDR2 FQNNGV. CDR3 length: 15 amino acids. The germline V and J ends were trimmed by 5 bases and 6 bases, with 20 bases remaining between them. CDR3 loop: CASSNTPGTASEQYF. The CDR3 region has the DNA TGTGCCAGCAGCAACACACCCGGGACGGCAAGCGAGCAGTACTTC.

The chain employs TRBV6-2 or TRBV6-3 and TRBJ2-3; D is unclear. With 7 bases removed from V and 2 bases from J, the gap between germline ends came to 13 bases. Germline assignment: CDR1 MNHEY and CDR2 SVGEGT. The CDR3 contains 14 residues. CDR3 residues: CASTRGGLTDTQYF. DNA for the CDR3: TGTGCCAGCACCCGCGGCGGCCTCACAGATACGCAGTATTTT.

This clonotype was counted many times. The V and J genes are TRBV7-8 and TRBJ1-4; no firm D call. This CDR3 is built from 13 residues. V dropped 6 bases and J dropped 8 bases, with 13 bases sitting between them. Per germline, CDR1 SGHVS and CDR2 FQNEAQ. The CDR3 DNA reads TGTGCCAGCAGTACCGTTGAAGGCGAAAAACTGTTTTTT. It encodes CASSTVEGEKLFF.

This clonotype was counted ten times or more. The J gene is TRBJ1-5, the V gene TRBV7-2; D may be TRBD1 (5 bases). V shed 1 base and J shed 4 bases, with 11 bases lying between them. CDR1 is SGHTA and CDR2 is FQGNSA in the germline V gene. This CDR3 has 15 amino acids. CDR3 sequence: CASSLDQGENQPQHF. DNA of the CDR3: TGTGCCAGCAGCTTAGACCAGGGAGAGAATCAGCCCCAGCATTTT.

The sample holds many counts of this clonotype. The CDR3 loop reads CSARFSGPEAGDEAFF. The DNA of the CDR3 is TGCAGTGCTAGATTTTCGGGACCAGAAGCTGGGGACGAAGCTTTCTTT. V gene TRBV20-1 combines with J gene TRBJ1-1; D possibly corresponds to TRBD1 (5 bases). There are 16 residues in the CDR3. The germline V gene encodes CDR1 DFQATT and CDR2 SNEGSKA (reference sequence). V lost 2 bases and J 8 bases, leaving 24 bases between the germline ends.

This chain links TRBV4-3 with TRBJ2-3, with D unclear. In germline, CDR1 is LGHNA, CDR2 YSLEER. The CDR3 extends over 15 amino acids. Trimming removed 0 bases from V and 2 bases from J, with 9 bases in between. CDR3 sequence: CASSQDLRSTDTQYF. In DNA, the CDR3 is TGCGCCAGCAGCCAAGATCTTAGATCCACAGATACGCAGTATTTT.

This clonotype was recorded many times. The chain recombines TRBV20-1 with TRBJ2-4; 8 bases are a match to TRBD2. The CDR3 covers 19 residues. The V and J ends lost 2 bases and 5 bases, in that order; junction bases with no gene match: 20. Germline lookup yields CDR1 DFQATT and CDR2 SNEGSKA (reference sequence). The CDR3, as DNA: TGCAGTGCTAGACTCGAGGGACTAGGTCGATCGATTGCCGAAAACATTCAGTACTTC. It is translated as CSARLEGLGRSIAENIQYF.

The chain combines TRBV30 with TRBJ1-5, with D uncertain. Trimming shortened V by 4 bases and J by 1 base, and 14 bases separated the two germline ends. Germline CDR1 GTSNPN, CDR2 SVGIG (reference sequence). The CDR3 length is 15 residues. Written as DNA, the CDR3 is TGTGCCTGGAACGTAGGCTGGGAGAGCAATCAGCCCCAGCATTTT. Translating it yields CAWNVGWESNQPQHF.

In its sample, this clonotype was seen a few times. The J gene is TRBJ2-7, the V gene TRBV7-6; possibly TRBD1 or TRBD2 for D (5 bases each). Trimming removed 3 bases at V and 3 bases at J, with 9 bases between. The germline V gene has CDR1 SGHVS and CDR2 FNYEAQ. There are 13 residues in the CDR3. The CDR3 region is CASSFGTGYEQYF. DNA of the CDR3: TGTGCCAGCAGCTTCGGGACGGGCTACGAGCAGTACTTC.

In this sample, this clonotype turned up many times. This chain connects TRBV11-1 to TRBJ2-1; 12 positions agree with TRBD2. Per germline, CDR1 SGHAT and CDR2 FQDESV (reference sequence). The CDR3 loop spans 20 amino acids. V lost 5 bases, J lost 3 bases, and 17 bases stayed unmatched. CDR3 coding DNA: TGTGCCAGCAGCCCCCTGACTAGCGGGGGAGACCCCCACTTCTACAATGAGCAGTTCTTC. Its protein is CASSPLTSGGDPHFYNEQFF.

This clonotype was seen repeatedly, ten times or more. Here the CDR3 DNA reads TGCAGTGCTAGGGACAGGGGGGGTCAGCCCCAGCATTTT. Its translation is CSARDRGGQPQHF. This chain connects TRBV20-1 to TRBJ1-5, with TRBD1 matching over 10 bases. Unmatched junction bases numbered 2, after V lost 3 bases and J lost 6 bases. This CDR3 is 13 amino acids long. The germline V gene has CDR1 DFQATT and CDR2 SNEGSKA (reference sequence).

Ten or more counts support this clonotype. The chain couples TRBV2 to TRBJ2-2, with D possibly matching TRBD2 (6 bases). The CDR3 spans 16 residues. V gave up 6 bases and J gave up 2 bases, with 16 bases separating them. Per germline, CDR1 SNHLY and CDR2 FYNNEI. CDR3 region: CASSPAGGSNTGELFF. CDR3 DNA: TGTGCCAGCAGCCCTGCTGGGGGGTCCAACACCGGGGAGCTGTTTTTT.

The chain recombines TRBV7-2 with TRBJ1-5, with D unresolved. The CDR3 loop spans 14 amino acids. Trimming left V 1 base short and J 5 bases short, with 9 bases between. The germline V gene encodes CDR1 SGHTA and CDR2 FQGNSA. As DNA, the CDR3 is TGTGCCAGCAGCTTAGGGCCCGGGGATCAGCCCCAGCATTTT. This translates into CASSLGPGDQPQHF.

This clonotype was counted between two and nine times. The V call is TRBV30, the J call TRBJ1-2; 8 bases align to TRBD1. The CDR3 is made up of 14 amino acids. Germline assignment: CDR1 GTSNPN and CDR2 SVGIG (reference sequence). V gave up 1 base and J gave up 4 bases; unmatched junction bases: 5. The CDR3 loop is CAWSGQGKPYGYTF. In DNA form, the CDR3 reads TGTGCCTGGAGTGGACAGGGGAAGCCCTATGGCTACACCTTC. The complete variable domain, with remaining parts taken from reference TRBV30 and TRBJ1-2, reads SQTIHQWPATLVQPVGSPLSLECTVEGTSNPNLYWYRQAAGRGLQLLFYSVGIGQISSEVPQNLSASRPQDRQFILSSKKLLLSDSGFYLCAWSGQGKPYGYTFGSGTRLTVV.

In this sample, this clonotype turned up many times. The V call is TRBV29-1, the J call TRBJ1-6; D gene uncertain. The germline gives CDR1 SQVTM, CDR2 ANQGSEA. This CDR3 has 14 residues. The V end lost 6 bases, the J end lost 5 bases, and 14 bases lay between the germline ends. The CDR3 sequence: CSVSDGNNNSPLHF. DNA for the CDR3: TGCAGCGTCTCGGACGGAAACAATAATTCACCCCTCCACTTT.